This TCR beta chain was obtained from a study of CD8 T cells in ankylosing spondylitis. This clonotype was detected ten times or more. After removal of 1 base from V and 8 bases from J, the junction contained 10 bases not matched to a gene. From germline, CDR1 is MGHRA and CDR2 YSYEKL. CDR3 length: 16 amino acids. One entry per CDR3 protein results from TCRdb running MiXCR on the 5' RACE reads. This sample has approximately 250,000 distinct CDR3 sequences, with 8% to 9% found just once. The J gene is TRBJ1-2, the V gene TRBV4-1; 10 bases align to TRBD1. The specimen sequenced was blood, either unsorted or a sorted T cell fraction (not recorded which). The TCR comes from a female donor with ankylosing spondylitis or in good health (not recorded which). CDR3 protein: CASSQGIDRGQGGYTF. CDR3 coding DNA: TGCGCCAGCAGCCAAGGGATTGACAGGGGACAGGGGGGCTACACCTTC.